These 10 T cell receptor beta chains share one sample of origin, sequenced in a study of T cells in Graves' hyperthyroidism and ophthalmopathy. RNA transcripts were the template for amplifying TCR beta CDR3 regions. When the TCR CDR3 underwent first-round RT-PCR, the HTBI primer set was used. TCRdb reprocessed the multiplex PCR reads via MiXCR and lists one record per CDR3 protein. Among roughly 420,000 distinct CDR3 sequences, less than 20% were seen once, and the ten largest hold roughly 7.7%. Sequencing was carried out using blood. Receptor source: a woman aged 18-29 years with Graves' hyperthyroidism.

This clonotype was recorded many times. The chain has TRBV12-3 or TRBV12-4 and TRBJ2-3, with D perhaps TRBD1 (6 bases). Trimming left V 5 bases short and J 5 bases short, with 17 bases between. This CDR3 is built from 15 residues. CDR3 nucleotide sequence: TGTGCCAGCAGTCTAGAGGGGGAATCGGGAGATACGCAGTATTTT. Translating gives CASSLEGESGDTQYF.

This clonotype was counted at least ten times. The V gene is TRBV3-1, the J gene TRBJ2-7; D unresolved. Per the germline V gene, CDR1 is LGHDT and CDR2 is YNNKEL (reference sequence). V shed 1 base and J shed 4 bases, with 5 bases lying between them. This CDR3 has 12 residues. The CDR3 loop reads CASSQASYEQYF. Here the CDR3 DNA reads TGTGCCAGCAGCCAAGCCTCGTACGAGCAGTACTTC.

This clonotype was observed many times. CDR3 residues: CASSPLGGWAGYGYTF. The CDR3 coding sequence is TGTGCCAGCAGTCCCCTAGGGGGTTGGGCGGGCTATGGCTACACCTTC. This chain links TRBV12-3 or TRBV12-4 with TRBJ1-2, with D maybe TRBD1 (6 bases). Between the trimmed V and J ends, which lost 5 bases and 4 bases, there was a span of 20 bases. The CDR3 totals 16 residues.

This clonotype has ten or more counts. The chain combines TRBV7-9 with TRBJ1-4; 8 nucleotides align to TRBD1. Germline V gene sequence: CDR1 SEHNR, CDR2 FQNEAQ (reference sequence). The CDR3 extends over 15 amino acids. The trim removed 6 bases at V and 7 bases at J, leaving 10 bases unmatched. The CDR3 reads CASSYTPGQVEKLFF. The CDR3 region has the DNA TGTGCCAGCAGTTATACGCCGGGACAGGTTGAAAAACTGTTTTTT. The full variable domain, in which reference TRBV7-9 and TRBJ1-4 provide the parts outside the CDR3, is DTGVSQNPRHKITKRGQNVTFRCDPISEHNRLYWYRQTLGQGPEFLTYFQNEAQLEKSRLLSDRFSAERPKGSFSTLEIQRTEQGDSAMYLCASSYTPGQVEKLFFGSGTQLSVL.

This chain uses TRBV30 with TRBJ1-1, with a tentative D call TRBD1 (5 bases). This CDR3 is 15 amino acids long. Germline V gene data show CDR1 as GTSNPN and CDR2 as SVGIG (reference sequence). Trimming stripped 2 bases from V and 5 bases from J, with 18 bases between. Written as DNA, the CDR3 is TGTGCCTGGAGTAAGTCTGTAAGGGGACTGACTGAAGCTTTCTTT. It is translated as CAWSKSVRGLTEAFF.

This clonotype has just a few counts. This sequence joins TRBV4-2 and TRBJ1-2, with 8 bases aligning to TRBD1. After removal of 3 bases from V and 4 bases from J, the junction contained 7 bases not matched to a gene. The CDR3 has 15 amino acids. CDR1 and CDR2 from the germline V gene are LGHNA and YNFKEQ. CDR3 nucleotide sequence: TGTGCCAGCAGCCAGATTACAGGGACAGGCTATGGCTACACCTTC. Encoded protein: CASSQITGTGYGYTF.

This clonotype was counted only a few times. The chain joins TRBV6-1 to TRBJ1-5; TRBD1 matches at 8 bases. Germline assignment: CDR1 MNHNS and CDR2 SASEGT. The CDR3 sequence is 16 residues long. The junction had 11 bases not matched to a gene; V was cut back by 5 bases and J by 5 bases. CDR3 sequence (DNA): TGTGCCAGCAGTAAACCGCGACAGGGGAATGATCAGCCCCAGCATTTT. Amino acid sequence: CASSKPRQGNDQPQHF.

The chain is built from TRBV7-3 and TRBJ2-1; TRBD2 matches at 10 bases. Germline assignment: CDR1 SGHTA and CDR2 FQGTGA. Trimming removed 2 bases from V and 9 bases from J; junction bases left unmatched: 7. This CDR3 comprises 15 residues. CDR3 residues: CASSLGLAGVSEQFF. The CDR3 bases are TGTGCCAGCAGCTTAGGGCTAGCGGGAGTCAGTGAGCAGTTCTTC.

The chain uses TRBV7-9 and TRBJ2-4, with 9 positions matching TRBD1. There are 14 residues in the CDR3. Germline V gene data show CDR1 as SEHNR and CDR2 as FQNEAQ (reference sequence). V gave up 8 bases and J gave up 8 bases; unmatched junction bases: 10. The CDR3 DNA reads TGTGCCAGCGACCTTGGACAGGGGATGGACATTCAGTACTTC. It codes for CASDLGQGMDIQYF.

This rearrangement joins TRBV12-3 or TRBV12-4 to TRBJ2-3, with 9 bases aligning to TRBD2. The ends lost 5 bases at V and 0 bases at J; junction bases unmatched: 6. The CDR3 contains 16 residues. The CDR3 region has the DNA TGTGCCAGCAGTCGGCGGGGGGGGCTTAGCACAGATACGCAGTATTTT. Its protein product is CASSRRGGLSTDTQYF.